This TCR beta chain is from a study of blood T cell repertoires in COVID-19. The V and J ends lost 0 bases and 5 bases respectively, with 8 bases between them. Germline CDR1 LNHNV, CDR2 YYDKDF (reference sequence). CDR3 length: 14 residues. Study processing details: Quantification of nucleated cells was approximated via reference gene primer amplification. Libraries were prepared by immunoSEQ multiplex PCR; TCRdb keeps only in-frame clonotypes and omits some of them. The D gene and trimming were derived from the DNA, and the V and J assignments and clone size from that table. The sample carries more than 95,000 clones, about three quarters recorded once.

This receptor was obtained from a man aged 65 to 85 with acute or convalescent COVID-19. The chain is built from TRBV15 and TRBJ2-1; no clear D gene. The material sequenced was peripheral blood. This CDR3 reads CATSRDGLNNEQFF. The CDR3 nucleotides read TGTGCCACCAGCAGAGATGGCCTCAACAATGAGCAGTTCTTC.